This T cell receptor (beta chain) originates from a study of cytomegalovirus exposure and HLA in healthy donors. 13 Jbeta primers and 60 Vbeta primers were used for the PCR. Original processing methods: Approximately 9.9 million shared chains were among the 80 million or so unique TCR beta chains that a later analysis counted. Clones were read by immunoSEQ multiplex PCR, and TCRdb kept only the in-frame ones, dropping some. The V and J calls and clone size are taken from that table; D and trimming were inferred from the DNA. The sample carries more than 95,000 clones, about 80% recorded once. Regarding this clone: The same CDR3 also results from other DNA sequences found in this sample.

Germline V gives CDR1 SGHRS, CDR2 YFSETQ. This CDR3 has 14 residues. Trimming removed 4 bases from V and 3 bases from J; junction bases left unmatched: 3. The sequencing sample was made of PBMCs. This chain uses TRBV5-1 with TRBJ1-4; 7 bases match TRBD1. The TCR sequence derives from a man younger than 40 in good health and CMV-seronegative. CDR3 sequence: CASSRQGSNEKLFF. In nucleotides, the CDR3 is TGCGCCAGCAGCCGACAGGGTTCTAATGAAAAACTGTTTTTT.